This T cell receptor beta chain was documented in a study of a mutant IDH1 vaccine in newly diagnosed glioma (dated by TCRdb to about 2021). Context from the whole study: Across visits V03 through V10, patients got a total of eight vaccinations, given in weeks 1, 3, 5, 7, 11, 15, 19 and 23. Vaccination was initiated 4-6 weeks after radiotherapy alone, or concurrently with temozolomide cycles in the chemotherapy-containing groups. Of the roughly 33 treated patients, approximately 62% were male and around 38% were female, and a mean age of approximately 40 years was recorded. Before enrollment, most patients had been given radiochemotherapy with temozolomide as standard therapy, while the rest had received either radiotherapy alone or temozolomide alone. Six visits were used for peripheral blood collection: V03 (baseline), V05, V07, V10, V12 and V13. Longitudinal TCRB deep sequencing was performed for about 25 treated patients wherever samples were available for exploratory analyses. Broad study findings and their caveats: Vaccine-induced immune responses across multiple MHC alleles were detected in 90% to 95% of patients. Selection of PBMC samples for TCRB deep sequencing was based on availability. Pseudoprogression appeared unrelated to alterations in the top peripheral T cell clonotypes detected by TCRB sequencing. The authors stated that sample limitations prevented analyses of patient blood samples from being reproduced.

A remark on this clone: The antigen it recognizes is unknown. Base qualities are not recorded, but no much larger clone differs from it by a single base.

Read against the paper, the sample's time point label means: week 5, during vaccination. Every vaccine dose consisted of 300 ug of a 20-mer mutant IDH1 peptide in Montanide, administered subcutaneously together with topical imiquimod. The donors had newly diagnosed IDH1-mutant astrocytomas of WHO grade 3 or 4 that showed loss of nuclear ATRX. The samples were drawn from NOA16, a multicentre, single-arm, open-label phase I trial in Germany that tested a mutant IDH1 peptide vaccine in humans for the first time. The DNeasy Blood and Tissue Kit was used to extract genomic DNA from EDTA blood for TCRB sequencing. The protocol used for the library was the immunoSEQ multiplex PCR assay. Following the manufacturer's protocol, the hsTCRB Kit was used to amplify rearranged TCR beta chain sequences. An Illumina MiSeq was used to sequence the TCRB libraries. In the paper's pipeline: The proprietary platform of the kit vendor was used for demultiplexing, trimming and gene mapping. TCRdb mirrors the immuneACCESS table, restricted to in-frame sequences. Some clones are absent from its copies; in checked studies, under half trace to an unresolved V gene, and the reason for the others is unknown. V, J and clone size were drawn from that table, and D and trimming were deduced from the DNA. The sample records about 83,000 clones, 90% to 95% of which are singletons. Of the sample, 0.56% is held by the ten largest clones.

The germline V gene encodes CDR1 SEHNR and CDR2 FQNEAQ (reference sequence). The V end gives up 5 bases and the J end 6 bases, leaving 11 bases in the junction not matched to a gene. The CDR3, cysteine through phenylalanine, is 17 amino acids long. Just the 51-base CDR3 DNA is kept, in frame starting at base 1. The V and J segments used are TRBV7-9 and TRBJ2-1; 12 middle bases align to TRBD2. Here the sequenced sample was PBMCs, taken from a glioma patient whose treatment included an IDH1 peptide vaccine. The receptor's source is a woman in her fifties or sixties with glioma. At the DNA level, the sequence is TGTGCCAGCAGCCCCCAGTCGACTAGCGGGAGTGGCAATGAGCAGTTCTTC. Its protein is CASSPQSTSGSGNEQFF.